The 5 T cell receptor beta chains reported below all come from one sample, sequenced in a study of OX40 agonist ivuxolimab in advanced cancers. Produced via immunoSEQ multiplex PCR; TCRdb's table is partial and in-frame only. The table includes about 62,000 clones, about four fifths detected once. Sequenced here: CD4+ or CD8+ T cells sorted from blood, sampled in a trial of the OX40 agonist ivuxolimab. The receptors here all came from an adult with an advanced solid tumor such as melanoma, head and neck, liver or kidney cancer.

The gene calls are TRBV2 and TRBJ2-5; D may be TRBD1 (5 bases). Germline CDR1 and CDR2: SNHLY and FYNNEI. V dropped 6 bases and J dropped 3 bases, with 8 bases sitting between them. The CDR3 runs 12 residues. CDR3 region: CASRTDEETQYF. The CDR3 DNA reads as TGTGCCAGCAGGACAGATGAAGAGACCCAGTACTTC.

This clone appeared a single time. The CDR3 DNA follows: TGTGCCAGCAGCACGGGGTATACCTACGAGCAGTACTTC. It specifies CASSTGYTYEQYF. V and J are TRBV7-2 and TRBJ2-7, with D possibly being TRBD2 (5 bases). The germline V gene encodes CDR1 SGHTA and CDR2 FQGNSA. V lost 5 bases, J lost 2 bases, and 10 bases lay in between. The length of the CDR3 is 13 residues.

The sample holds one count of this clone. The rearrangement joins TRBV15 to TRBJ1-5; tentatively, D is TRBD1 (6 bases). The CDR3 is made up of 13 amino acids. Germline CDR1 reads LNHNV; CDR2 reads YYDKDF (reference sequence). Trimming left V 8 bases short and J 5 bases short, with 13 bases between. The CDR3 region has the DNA TGTGCCACCGGGGGGCTAACGTATCAGCCCCAGCATTTT. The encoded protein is CATGGLTYQPQHF.

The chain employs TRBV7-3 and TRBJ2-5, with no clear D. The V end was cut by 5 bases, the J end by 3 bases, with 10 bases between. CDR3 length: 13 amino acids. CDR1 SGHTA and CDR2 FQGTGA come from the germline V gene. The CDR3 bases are TGTGCCAGCAGCCCCGGCTCCAAAGAGACCCAGTACTTC. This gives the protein CASSPGSKETQYF.

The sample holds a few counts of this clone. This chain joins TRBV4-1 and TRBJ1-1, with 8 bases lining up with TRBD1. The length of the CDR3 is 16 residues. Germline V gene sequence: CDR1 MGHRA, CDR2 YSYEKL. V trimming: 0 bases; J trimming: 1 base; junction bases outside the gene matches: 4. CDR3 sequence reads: CASSQDGTGRNTEAFF. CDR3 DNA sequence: TGCGCCAGCAGCCAAGATGGGACAGGAAGGAACACTGAAGCTTTCTTT.